This TCR beta chain was recorded in a study of cytomegalovirus exposure and HLA in healthy donors. This CDR3 contains 13 residues. Germline V CDR1 and CDR2: KGHSH, LQKENI. The V and J ends lost 4 bases and 0 bases respectively, with 6 bases between them. A multiplex PCR was run with 60 Vbeta primers and 13 Jbeta primers. Clones were sequenced by immunoSEQ multiplex PCR, and TCRdb holds only the in-frame ones, with some missing. This table has approximately 170,000 clones, roughly two thirds appearing once. J is TRBJ1-1 and V is TRBV18; D gene unclear. The sequenced material came from PBMCs. The sequence came from a young woman in good health and CMV-seropositive. The CDR3: CASSLRVNTEAFF. DNA for the CDR3: TGTGCCAGCTCACTGAGGGTGAACACTGAAGCTTTCTTT. Supplemented by reference TRBV18 and TRBJ1-1, the full variable domain reads NAGVMQNPRHLVRRRGQEARLRCSPMKGHSHVYWYRQLPEEGLKFMVYLQKENIIDESGMPKERFSAEFPKEGPSILRIQQVVRGDSAAYFCASSLRVNTEAFFGQGTRLTVV.